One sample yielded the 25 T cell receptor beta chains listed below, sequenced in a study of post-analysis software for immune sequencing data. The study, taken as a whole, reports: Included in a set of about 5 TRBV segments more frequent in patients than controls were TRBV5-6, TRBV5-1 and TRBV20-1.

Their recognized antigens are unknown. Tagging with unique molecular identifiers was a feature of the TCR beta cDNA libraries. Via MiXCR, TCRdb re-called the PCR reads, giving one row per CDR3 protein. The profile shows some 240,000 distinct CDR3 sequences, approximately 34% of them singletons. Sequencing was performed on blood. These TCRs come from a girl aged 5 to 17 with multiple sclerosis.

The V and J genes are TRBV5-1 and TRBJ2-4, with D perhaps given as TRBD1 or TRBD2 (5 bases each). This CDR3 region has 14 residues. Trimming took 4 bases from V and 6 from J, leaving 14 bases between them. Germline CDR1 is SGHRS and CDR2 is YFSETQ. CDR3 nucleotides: TGCGCCAGCAGCCAGAGAGGGGCGGGAAACATTCAGTACTTC. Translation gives CASSQRGAGNIQYF. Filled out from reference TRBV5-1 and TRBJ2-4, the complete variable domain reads KAGVTQTPRYLIKTRGQQVTLSCSPISGHRSVSWYQQTPGQGLQFLFEYFSETQRNKGNFPGRFSGRQFSNSRSEMNVSTLELGDSALYLCASSQRGAGNIQYFGAGTRLSVL.

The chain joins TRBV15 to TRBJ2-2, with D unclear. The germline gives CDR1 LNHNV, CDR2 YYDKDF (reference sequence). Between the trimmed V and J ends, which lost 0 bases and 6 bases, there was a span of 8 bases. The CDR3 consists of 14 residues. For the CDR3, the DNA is TGTGCCACCAGCAGAGATCGGGTGCCCGGGGAGCTGTTTTTT. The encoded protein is CATSRDRVPGELFF.

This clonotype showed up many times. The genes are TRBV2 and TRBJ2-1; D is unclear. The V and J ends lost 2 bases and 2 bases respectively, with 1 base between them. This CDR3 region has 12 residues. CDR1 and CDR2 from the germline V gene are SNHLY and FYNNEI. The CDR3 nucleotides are TGTGCCAGCAGTGAACCCTACAATGAGCAGTTCTTC. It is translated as CASSEPYNEQFF.

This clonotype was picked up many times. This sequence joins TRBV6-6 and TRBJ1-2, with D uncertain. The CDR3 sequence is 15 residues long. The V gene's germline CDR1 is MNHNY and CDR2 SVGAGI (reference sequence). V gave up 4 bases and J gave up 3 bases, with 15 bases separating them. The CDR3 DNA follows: TGTGCCAGCAGTTCCCTCGGGGTGGGTTACTATGGCTACACCTTC. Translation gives CASSSLGVGYYGYTF.

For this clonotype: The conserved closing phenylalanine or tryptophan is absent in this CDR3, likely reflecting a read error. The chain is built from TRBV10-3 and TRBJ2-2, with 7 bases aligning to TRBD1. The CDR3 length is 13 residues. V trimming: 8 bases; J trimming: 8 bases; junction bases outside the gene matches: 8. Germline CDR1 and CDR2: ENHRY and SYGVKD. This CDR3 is CAIGAGGTGELFC. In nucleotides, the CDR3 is TGTGCCATCGGCGCAGGGGGTACGGGGGAGCTGTTTTGT.

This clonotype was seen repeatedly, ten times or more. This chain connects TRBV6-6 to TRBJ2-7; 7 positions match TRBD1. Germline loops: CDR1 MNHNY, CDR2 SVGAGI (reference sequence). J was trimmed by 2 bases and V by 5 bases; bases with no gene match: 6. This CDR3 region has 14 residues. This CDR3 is CASSPETGAYEQYF. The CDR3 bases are TGTGCCAGCAGTCCGGAAACAGGGGCCTACGAGCAGTACTTC.

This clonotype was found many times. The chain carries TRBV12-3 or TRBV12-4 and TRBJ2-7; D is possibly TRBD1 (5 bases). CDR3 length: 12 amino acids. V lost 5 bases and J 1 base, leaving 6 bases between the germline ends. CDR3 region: CASSTGSYEQYF. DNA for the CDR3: TGTGCCAGCAGTACAGGATCCTACGAGCAGTACTTC.

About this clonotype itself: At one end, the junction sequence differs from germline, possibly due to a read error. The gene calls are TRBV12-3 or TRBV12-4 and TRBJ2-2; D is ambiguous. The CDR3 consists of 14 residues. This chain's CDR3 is CAGSLVVNTGELFF. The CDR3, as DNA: TGTGCCGGCAGTTTGGTGGTGAACACCGGGGAGCTGTTTTTT.

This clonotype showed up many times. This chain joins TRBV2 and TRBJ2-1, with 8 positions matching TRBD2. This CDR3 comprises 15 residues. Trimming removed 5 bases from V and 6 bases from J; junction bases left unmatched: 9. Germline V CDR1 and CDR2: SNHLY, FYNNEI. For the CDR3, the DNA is TGTGCCAGCAGTACCGGACTAGCTAAGAGCAATGAGCAGTTCTTC. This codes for CASSTGLAKSNEQFF.

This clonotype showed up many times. The CDR3 DNA reads as TGCGCCAGCAGCTTGGCCCATTCCTACGAGCAGTACTTC. Its protein product is CASSLAHSYEQYF. This chain uses TRBV5-1 with TRBJ2-7; unclear D gene. Per the germline V gene, CDR1 is SGHRS and CDR2 is YFSETQ. V lost 0 bases and J 1 base, leaving 5 bases between the germline ends. This CDR3 has 13 residues.

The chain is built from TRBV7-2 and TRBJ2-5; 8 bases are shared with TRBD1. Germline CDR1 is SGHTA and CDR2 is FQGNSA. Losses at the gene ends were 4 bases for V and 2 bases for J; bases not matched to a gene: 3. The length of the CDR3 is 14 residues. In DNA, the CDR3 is TGTGCCAGCAGCTCGGGACAGGTACAAGAGACCCAGTACTTC. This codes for CASSSGQVQETQYF. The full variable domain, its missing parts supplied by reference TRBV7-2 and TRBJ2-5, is GAGVSQSPSNKVTEKGKDVELRCDPISGHTALYWYRQSLGQGLEFLIYFQGNSAPDKSGLPSDRFSAERTGGSVSTLTIQRTQQEDSAVYLCASSSGQVQETQYFGPGTRLLVL.

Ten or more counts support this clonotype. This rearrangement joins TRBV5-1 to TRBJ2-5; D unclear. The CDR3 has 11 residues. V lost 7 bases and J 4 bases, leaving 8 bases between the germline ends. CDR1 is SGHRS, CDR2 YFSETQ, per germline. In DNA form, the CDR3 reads TGCGCCAGCCAGGAGTCAGAGACCCAGTACTTC. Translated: CASQESETQYF.

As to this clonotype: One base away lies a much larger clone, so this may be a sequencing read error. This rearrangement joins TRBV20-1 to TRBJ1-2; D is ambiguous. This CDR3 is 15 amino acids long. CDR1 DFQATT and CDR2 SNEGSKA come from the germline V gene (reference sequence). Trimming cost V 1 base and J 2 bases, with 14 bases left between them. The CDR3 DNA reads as TGCAGTGCTAGAGTGTTAGTGGGTGGGAACTATGGCTACACCTTC. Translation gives CSARVLVGGNYGYTF.

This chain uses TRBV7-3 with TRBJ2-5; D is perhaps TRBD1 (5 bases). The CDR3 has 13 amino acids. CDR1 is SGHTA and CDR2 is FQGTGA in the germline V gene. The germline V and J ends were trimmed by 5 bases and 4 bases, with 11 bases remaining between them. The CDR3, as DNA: TGTGCCAGCAGCCGATCAACAGGAGAGACCCAGTACTTC. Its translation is CASSRSTGETQYF.

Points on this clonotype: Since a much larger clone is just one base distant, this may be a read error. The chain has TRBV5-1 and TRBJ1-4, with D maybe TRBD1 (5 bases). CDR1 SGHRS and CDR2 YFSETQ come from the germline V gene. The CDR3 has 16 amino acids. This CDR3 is CASSRREGSDNERLFF. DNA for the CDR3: TGCGCCAGCAGCCGACGAGAGGGGAGCGATAATGAAAGACTGTTTTTT. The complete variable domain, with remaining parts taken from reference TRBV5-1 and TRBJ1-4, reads KAGVTQTPRYLIKTRGQQVTLSCSPISGHRSVSWYQQTPGQGLQFLFEYFSETQRNKGNFPGRFSGRQFSNSRSEMNVSTLELGDSALYLCASSRREGSDNERLFFGSGTQLSVL.

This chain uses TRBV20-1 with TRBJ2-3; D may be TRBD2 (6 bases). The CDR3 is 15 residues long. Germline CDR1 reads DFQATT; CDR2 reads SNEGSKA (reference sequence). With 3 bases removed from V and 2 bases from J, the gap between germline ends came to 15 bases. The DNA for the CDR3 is TGCAGTGCTAGTCGCCCCAGCGGGCTCACAGATACGCAGTATTTT. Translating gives CSASRPSGLTDTQYF.

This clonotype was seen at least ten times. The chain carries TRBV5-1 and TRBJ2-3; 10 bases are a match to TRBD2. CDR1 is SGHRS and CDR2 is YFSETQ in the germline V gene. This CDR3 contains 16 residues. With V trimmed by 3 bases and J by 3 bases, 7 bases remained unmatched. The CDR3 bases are TGCGCCAGCAGCTCAATAGCGGGGGGCAGTACAGATACGCAGTATTTT. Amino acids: CASSSIAGGSTDTQYF. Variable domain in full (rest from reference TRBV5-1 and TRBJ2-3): KAGVTQTPRYLIKTRGQQVTLSCSPISGHRSVSWYQQTPGQGLQFLFEYFSETQRNKGNFPGRFSGRQFSNSRSEMNVSTLELGDSALYLCASSSIAGGSTDTQYFGPGTRLTVL.

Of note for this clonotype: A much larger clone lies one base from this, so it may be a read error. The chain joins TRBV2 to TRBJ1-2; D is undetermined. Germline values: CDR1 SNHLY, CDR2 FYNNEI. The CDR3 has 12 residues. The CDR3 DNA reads TGTGCCAGCAATGGGCGGGTCTATGGCCACACCTTC. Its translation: CASNGRVYGHTF.

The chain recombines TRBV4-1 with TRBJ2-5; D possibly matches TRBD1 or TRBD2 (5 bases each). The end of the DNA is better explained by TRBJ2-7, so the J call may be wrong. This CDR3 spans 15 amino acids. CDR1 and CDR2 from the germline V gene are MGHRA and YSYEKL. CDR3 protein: CASSGRAGQDGEQYF. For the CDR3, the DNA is TGCGCCAGCAGCGGCAGGGCGGGCCAGGATGGCGAGCAGTACTTC.

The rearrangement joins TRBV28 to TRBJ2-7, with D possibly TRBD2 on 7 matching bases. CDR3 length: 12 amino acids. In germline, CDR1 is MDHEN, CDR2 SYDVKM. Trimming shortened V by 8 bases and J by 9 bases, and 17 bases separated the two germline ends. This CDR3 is CASGRRGRVQYF. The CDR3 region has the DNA TGTGCCAGCGGTCGGCGGGGGCGCGTGCAGTACTTC.

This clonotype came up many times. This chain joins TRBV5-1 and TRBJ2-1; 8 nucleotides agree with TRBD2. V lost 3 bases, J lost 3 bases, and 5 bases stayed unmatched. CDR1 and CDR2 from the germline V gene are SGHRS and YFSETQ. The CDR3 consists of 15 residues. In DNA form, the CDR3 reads TGCGCCAGCAGCTCGGCCGGGACTAGCTACAATGAGCAGTTCTTC. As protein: CASSSAGTSYNEQFF.

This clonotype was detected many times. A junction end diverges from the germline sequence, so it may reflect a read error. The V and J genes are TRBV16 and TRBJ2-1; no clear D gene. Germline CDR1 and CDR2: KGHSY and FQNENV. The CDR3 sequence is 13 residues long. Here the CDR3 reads CASSKSNVGEQFF. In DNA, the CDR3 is TGTGCCAGCAGCAAATCAAACGTAGGTGAGCAGTTCTTC. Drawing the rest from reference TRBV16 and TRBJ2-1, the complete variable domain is GEEVAQTPKHLVRGEGQKAKLYCAPIKGHSYVFWYQQVLKNEFKFLISFQNENVFDETGMPKERFSAKCLPNSPCSLEIQATKLEDSAVYFCASSKSNVGEQFFGPGTRLTVL.

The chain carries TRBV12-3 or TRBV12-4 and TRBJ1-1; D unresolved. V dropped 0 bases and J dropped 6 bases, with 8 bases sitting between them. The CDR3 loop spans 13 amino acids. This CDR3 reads CASSLALVAEAFF. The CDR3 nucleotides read TGTGCCAGCAGTTTAGCGCTCGTAGCTGAAGCTTTCTTT.

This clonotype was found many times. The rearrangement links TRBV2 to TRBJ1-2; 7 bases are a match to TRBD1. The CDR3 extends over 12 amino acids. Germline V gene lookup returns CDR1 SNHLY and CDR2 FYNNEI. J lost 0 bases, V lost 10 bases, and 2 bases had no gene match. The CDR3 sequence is CANDRANYGYTF. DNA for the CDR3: TGTGCCAACGACAGGGCTAACTATGGCTACACCTTC. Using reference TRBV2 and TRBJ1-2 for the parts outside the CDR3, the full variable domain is EPEVTQTPSHQVTQMGQEVILRCVPISNHLYFYWYRQILGQKVEFLVSFYNNEISEKSEIFDDQFSVERPDGSNFTLKIRSTKLEDSAMYFCANDRANYGYTFGSGTRLTVV.

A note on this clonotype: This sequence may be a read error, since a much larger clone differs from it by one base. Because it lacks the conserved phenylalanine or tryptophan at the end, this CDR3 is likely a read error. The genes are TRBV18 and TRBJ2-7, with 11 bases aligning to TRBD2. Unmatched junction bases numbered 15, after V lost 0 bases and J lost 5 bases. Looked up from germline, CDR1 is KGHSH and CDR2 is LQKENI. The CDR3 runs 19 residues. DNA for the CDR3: TGTGCCAGCTCACCACCAAAACTAGCGGGAGTCGAGCTGCTCCACGAGCAGTACTAC. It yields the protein CASSPPKLAGVELLHEQYY.